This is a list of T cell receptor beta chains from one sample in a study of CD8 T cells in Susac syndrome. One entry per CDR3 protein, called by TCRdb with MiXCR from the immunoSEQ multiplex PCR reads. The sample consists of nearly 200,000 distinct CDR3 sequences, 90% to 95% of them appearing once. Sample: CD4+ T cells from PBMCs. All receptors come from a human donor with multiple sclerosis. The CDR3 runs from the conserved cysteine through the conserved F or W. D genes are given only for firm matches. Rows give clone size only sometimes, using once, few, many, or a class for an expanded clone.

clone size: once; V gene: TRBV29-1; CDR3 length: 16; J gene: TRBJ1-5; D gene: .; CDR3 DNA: TGCAGCGTTGGAGGGGGAGGGAGAAGTGGCAATCAGCCCCAGCATTTT; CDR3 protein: CSVGGGGRSGNQPQHF
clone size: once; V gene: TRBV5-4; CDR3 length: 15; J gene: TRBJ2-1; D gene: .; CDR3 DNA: TGTGCCAGCAGCTACTCTCTGGGCTACTACAATGAGCAGTTCTTC; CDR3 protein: CASSYSLGYYNEQFF
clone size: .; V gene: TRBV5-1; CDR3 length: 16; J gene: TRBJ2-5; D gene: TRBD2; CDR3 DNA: TGCGCCAGCAGCTTGGCACCCGCTAGCGGAGGGGAGACCCAGTACTTC; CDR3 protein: CASSLAPASGGETQYF
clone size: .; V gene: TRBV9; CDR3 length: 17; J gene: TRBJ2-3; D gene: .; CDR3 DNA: TGTGCCAGCAGCGGACAGGACGGGACATCTCGCACAGATACGCAGTATTTT; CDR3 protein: CASSGQDGTSRTDTQYF
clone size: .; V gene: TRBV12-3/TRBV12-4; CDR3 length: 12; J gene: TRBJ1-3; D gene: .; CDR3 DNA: TGTGCCAGCTGGGATGTTGGAAACACCATATATTTT; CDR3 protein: CASWDVGNTIYF
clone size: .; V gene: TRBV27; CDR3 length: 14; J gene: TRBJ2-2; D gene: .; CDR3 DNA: TGTGCCAGCAGTCGGACGGTGAACACCGGGGAGCTGTTTTTT; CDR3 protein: CASSRTVNTGELFF
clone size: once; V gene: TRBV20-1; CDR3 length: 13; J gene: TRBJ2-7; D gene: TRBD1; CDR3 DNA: TGCAGTGCTTTCCGGGACAGTAGCTACGAGCAGTACTTC; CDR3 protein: CSAFRDSSYEQYF
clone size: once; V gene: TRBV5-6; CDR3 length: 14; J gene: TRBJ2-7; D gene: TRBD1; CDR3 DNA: TGTGCCAGCAGCGAAAGCCCACAGGGGATCGAGCAGTACTTC; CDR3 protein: CASSESPQGIEQYF
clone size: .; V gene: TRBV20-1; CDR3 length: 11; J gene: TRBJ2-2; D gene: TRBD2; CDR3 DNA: TGCAGTGCCGGGAGGCACGGGGAGCTGTTTTTT; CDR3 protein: CSAGRHGELFF
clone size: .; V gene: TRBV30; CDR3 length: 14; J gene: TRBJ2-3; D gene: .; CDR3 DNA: TGTGCCTGGATGCGTTACTCACACACAGATACGCAGTATTTT; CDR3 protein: CAWMRYSHTDTQYF
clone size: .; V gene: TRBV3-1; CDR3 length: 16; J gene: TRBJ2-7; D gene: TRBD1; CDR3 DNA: TGTGCCAGCAGCCAAAGTCCGACAGGGGGTCCCAACGAGCAGTACTTC; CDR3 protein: CASSQSPTGGPNEQYF
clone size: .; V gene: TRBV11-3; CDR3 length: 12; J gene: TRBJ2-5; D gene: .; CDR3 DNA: TGTGCCAGCAGCTCGCACCGGGGGACCCAGTACTTC; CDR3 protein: CASSSHRGTQYF
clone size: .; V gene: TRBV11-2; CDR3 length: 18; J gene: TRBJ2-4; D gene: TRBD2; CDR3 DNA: TGTGCCAGCAGTCCCGGGTTATTAGCGGGAGAACTCAAAAACATTCAGTACTTC; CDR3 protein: CASSPGLLAGELKNIQYF
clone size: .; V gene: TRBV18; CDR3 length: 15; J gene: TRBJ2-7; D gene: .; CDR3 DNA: TGTGCCAGCTCACTGCAGGGGAGTCTGACCTACGAGCAGTACTTC; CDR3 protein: CASSLQGSLTYEQYF
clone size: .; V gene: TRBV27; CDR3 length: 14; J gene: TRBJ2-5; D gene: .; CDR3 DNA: TGTGCCAGCAGTTTGCTGGGGGCGAAAGAGACCCAGTACTTC; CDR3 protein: CASSLLGAKETQYF
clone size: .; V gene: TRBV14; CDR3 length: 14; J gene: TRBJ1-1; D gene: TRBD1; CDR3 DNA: TGTGCCAGCAATATCGGACAGGCGAACACTGAAGCTTTCTTT; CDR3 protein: CASNIGQANTEAFF
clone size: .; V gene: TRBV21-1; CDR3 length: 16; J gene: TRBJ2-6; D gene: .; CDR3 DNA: TGTGCCAGCAGCAAAGATGGAGGAGCTGGGGCCAACGTCCTGACTTTC; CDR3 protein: CASSKDGGAGANVLTF
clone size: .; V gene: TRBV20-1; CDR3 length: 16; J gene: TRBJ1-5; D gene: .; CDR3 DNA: TGCAGTGCTAGAGGCGGACTAACAGGGAGCAATCAGCCCCAGCATTTT; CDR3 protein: CSARGGLTGSNQPQHF
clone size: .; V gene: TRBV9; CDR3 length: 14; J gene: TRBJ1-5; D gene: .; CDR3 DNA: TGTGCCAGCAGCGTAGGCCAGTTCAATCAGCCCCAGCATTTT; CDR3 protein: CASSVGQFNQPQHF
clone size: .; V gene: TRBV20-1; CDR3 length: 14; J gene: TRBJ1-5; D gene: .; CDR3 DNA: TGCAGTGCTAGAACCTATGAGGGGAATCAGCCCCAGCATTTT; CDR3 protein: CSARTYEGNQPQHF
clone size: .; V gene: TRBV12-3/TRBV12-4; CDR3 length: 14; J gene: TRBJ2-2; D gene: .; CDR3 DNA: TGTGCCAGCAGTTTGGGACACCAAACCGGGGAGCTGTTTTTT; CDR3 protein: CASSLGHQTGELFF
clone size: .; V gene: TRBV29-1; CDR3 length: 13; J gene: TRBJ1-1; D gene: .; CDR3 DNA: TGCAGCGTTCGCAGGGGCCGGAACACTGAAGCTTTCTTT; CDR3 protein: CSVRRGRNTEAFF
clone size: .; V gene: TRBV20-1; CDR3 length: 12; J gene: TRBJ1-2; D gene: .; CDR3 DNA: TGCAGTGCTAGAGAAGGGTCCTATGGCTACACCTTC; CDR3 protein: CSAREGSYGYTF
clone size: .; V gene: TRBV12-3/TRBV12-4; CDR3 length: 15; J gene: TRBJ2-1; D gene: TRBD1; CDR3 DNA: TGTGCCAGCAGTGCGGGACAGGTGGGGAACAATGAGCAGTTCTTC; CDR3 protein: CASSAGQVGNNEQFF
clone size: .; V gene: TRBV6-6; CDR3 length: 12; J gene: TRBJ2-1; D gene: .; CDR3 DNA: TGTGCCAGCGTCGACAGAAACAATGAGCAGTTCTTC; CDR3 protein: CASVDRNNEQFF
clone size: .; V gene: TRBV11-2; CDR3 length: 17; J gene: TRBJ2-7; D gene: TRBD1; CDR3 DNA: TGTGCCAGCAGCCAAGGACAGGGGACTCCCATCTCCTACGAGCAGTACTTC; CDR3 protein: CASSQGQGTPISYEQYF
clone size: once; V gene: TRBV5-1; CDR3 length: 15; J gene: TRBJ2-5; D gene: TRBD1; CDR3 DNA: TGCGCCAGCAGCTTGGTCGGGACAGGGAGGGAGACCCAGTACTTC; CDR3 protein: CASSLVGTGRETQYF
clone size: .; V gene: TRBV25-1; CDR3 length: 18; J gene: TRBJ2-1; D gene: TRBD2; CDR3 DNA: TGTGCCAGCAGTGACGAACTAGCGGGAGGGCCCGCCTACAATGAGCAGTTCTTC; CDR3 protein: CASSDELAGGPAYNEQFF
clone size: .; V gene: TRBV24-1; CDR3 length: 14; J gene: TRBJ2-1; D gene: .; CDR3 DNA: TGTGCCACGGCCGTGGGACATCTCTTCAATGAGCAGTTCTTC; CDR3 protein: CATAVGHLFNEQFF
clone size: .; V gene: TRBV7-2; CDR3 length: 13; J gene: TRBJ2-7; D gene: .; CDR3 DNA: TGTGCCAGCAGCTTTCGCCCACAGTACGAGCAGTACTTC; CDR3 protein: CASSFRPQYEQYF
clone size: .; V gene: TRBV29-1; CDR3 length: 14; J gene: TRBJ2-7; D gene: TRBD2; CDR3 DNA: TGCAGCGCCATAGCGGGAGCAGATTCCTACGAGCAGTACTTC; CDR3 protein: CSAIAGADSYEQYF
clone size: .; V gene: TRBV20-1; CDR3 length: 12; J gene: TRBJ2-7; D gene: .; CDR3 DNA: TGCAGTGCTAGAGAGGGGGTCTACGAGCAGTACTTC; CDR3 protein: CSAREGVYEQYF
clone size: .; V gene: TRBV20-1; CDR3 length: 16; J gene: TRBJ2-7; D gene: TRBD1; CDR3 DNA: TGCAGTGCTAGAGATCGGGTAAAGGGGGCAGCCTACGAGCAGTACTTC; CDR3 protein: CSARDRVKGAAYEQYF
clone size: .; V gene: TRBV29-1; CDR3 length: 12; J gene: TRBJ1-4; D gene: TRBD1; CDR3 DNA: TGCAGCGTTGCCGGGACAGGTGAAAAACTGTTTTTT; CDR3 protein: CSVAGTGEKLFF